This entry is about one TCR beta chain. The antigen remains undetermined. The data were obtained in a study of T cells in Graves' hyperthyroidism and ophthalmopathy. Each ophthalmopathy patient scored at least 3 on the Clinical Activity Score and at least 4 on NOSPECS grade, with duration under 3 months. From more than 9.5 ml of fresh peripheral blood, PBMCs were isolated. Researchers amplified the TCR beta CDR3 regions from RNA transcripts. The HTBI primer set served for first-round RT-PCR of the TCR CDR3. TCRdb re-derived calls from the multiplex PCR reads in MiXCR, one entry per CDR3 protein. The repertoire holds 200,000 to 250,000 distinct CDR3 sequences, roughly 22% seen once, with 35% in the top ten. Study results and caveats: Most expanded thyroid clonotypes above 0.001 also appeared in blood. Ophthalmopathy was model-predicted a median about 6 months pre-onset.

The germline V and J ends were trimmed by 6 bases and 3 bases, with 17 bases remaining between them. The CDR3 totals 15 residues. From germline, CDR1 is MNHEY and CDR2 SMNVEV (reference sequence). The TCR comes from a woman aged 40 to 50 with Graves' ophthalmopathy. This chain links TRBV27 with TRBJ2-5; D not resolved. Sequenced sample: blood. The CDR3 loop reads CASSSLLGRKETQYF. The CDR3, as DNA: TGTGCCAGCAGCTCCCTCCTGGGCAGAAAAGAGACCCAGTACTTC.